This TCR beta chain derives from a study of human T cells and chemical hapten exposure. Across the study: Upper-back patch tests with 0.01% DPC were read at 6 days.

A single record per CDR3 protein comes from TCRdb applying MiXCR to the RACE reads. This sample yields approximately 400,000 distinct CDR3 sequences, of which 5.1% are seen a single time; approximately 2.4% belongs to the top ten. On this clonotype: Its target is not known.

Time point denoted: pre-sensitization, week 0. Treatment given: therapeutic diphenylcyclopropenone sensitization with weekly scalp DPC. CDR1 and CDR2 from the germline V gene are SGHTA and FQGNSA. The CDR3 runs to 17 residues. The trim removed 2 bases at V and 0 bases at J, leaving 7 bases unmatched. Regarding the study as a whole: The number of TCRs over 1 in 1000 frequency stayed unchanged after DPC. Expanded TCR sets contained significantly more large CDR3 similarity clusters than controls.

This receptor was identified in a woman in her forties or fifties with alopecia areata. Some clones in this sample may be carry-over from other donors' samples. This sequence joins TRBV7-2 and TRBJ1-5; 7 bases match TRBD1. The starting material was whole blood, obtained in connection with sensitization to the hapten diphenylcyclopropenone (DPC). In nucleotides, the CDR3 is TGTGCCAGCAGCTTACACAGGGGTCTAAATAGCAATCAGCCCCAGCATTTT. It encodes CASSLHRGLNSNQPQHF.